This section outlines one T cell receptor (beta chain) sequence together with its context. Its antigen remains unidentified. Per-nucleotide qualities are absent, and no much larger clonotype sits a single base away. Reading from cysteine to phenylalanine, the CDR3 counts 14 amino acids. The CDR3 DNA has 42 bases and is translated from base 1. CDR1 and CDR2 are read off the germline V gene as MGHRA and YSYEKL. V lost 8 bases and J lost 0 bases; the stretch between them is 11 bases long. Patients were selected on the basis of adequate residual fresh-frozen tumor tissue and more than two years of available survival data. Although molecular status otherwise differed among the glioblastoma patients, no patient had an isocitrate dehydrogenase mutation. PBMC were collected before vaccination, two weeks after the third vaccination, and at tumor progression if tumor progression occurred. The Qiagen DNeasy Blood extraction Kit was used to extract genomic DNA.

The immunoSEQ assay amplified TCRB CDR3 regions from approximately 2 micrograms of genomic DNA, or from all available DNA when less than that amount was available. The multiplex PCR employed 60 forward primers targeting TCR V beta segments and 13 reverse primers targeting J beta segments. Synthetic control templates were spiked into each sample at limiting dilution to estimate reads per starting template. Reads of 87 bp were generated by sequencing on the Illumina HiSeq System. Concerning the study's data processing: To remove PCR and sequencing errors, closely related sequences were merged with a nearest neighbor algorithm. TCR overlap was measured as the percentage of unique tumor TCR beta sequences that were also present in the peripheral blood of the same patient. Held by TCRdb, this immuneACCESS table contains in-frame sequences only and omits some clones. Under half of the omission traces to an unresolved V gene where checked; the cause of the rest is unknown. The V and J calls and clone size come from that table; D and trimming were worked out from the DNA. The sample records about 49,000 clones, 85% of which are singletons. Over 10% of the sample goes to the ten largest clones.

These data come from a study of glioma-infiltrating T cells after dendritic cell vaccination (dated by TCRdb to 2015 to 2016). Turning to the overall study: The cohort included around 15 glioblastoma patients drawn from Phase I and II dendritic cell vaccination trials, of whom 9 were newly diagnosed and 6 had recurrent disease. Between 2003 and 2012, the patients were given dendritic cell vaccination pulsed with autologous tumor lysate. The vaccine consisted of monocyte-derived dendritic cells cultured less than eight days with IL-4 and GM-CSF, then pulsed overnight with autologous tumor lysate. Patients received three intradermal dendritic cell vaccine injections at biweekly intervals in the arm below the axilla. Tumor-infiltrating lymphocyte content was quantified and tumor and blood repertoires were compared in dendritic cell-vaccinated glioblastoma patients by deep sequencing of TCR beta CDR3 regions. Survival after dendritic cell vaccination was correlated with TCR sequencing metrics, such as TIL content and the overlap between tumor and blood repertoires. What the work shows at the level of the full study, not this receptor alone: No direct relationship between TCR clonality and survival was found, suggesting a diverse polyclonal response may matter. The TCR overlap response model with three groups was called speculative and said to need prospective validation. After dendritic cell vaccination, a higher estimated pretreatment TIL content predicted longer time to progression and longer overall survival. The cohort was small and heterogeneous, and full blood and tumor sets were available for few patients, with initial-recurrent tumor pairs available for even fewer patients.

The clonotype originates from a human donor with glioblastoma. The sequence links TRBV4-1 to TRBJ1-3; the D gene remains uncertain. The starting material was blood, obtained before dendritic cell vaccination. The DNA sequence reads TGCGCCAGCCGTACCCCGGGCTCTGGAAACACCATATATTTT. The encoded protein is CASRTPGSGNTIYF.